The source of this T cell receptor beta chain is a study of T cell repertoires in breast cancer (dated by TCRdb to the mid-2010s). With regard to the full study: Tumors, lymph nodes and peripheral blood lymphocytes from breast cancer patients were profiled in the study, along with peripheral blood from healthy control donors. On average, about 550,000 sequences per sample and around 9.2 reads per input cell were obtained by sequencing. Most of the 20 to 25 patient tumors analyzed for shared TCRs were ER+/PR+. The study reasoned that TCRs shared between breast cancer patients would target shared antigens, given breast cancer's low mutational burden and rare common mutations. Controls included nine healthy donors of an age range similar to the patients. After being minced and digested with Liberase and DNase, tumors and tumor-involved lymph nodes were passed through 70-um and 40-um filters. Blood samples were separated by Ficoll, whereas tumor-free lymph nodes were processed without any enzymatic digestion.

This clonotype was counted between two and nine times. Its antigen is unknown. No quality values exist for individual bases; no much larger clone is one base distant. Paired alpha-beta TCRs of CD8+ T cells were analyzed using an expanded emulsion RT-PCR method with primers for all TCR V genes. Before emulsion RT-PCR, CD8+ T cells were isolated with a CD8 positive selection kit and incubated overnight in about 9.8 IU/mL IL-2. Broader findings and caveats from the paper: Because transcript abundance and primer differences skewed clone recovery, emulsion RT-PCR was regarded as qualitative rather than quantitative. Around 20 TCR pairs were shared across seven or more patient tumors and rarely found in control blood, suggesting possible tumor specificity. Discarding singleton TCRs and sampling only part of each tumor may have missed genuine antitumor clones. Tumor-involved sentinel lymph nodes shared about fourfold more TCRs with matched tumor repertoires than tumor-free nodes (roughly 8% versus 2%). TRBV7 predominated among shared TCRs, which may reflect tumor recognition or a mispriming bias from eight TRBV7 primers. Shared TCRs were encoded by various nucleotide sequences, which suggests selection and expansion based on antigen.

Library prep was done by emulsion pairing. Unpaired genes were suppressed in a second nested PCR with blocking oligos, after which Illumina adaptors and barcodes were added in a third nested PCR. Each emulsion RT-PCR master mix held roughly 4,500-260,000 T cells and included C-region, Stepout and V-region primers. Emulsions were generated with the Micellula Emulsion and Purification Kit, and RT-PCR used Qiagen OneStep RT-PCR reagents. Pooled libraries were sequenced on an Illumina MiSeq with paired-end 2 x 250 reads. The authors' pipeline ran thus. In Galaxy, read pairs were joined and then clipped at the engineered overlap into separate alpha and beta files, and any unclipped reads were discarded. Alpha-beta pairs were assigned using CompleteTCR, a MiTCR-based pipeline in which chains sharing read cluster identifiers are linked by an R script. TCR sequences seen only once, which were about 1-3.2%, were removed as potential sequencing errors. TCRdb reprocessing: public reads trimmed at Q25 with fastp, clones called with MiXCR, in-frame beta chains kept. For every CDR3 protein sequence, its rows merge into one entry that carries the most common genes and DNA. The V and J calls come from TCRdb's annotation, not from the publication. The sample table lists roughly 38,000 distinct CDR3 sequences, 45% of them with a count of one. In total, the top ten clones hold approximately 60% of the sample.

The CDR3 spans 12 residues, from the cysteine through the phenylalanine. Solely the CDR3 DNA is kept, with 36 bases framed from the first base. The junction shows trimming of 6 bases on V and 10 bases on J, plus 16 bases between the germline ends. CDR1 is given as DFQATT and CDR2 as SNEGSKA, both from the germline V gene (reference sequence). Sequencing was done on a sample of CD8+ T cells. The sequence links TRBV20-1 to TRBJ2-1, with no confident D gene call. This sequence was found in a pool of human donors with breast cancer or a healthy control (not recorded which). The DNA sequence is as follows: TGCAGTGCCCAGACCCAGCCCCCGGAGCAGTTCTTC. It translates to CSAQTQPPEQFF.